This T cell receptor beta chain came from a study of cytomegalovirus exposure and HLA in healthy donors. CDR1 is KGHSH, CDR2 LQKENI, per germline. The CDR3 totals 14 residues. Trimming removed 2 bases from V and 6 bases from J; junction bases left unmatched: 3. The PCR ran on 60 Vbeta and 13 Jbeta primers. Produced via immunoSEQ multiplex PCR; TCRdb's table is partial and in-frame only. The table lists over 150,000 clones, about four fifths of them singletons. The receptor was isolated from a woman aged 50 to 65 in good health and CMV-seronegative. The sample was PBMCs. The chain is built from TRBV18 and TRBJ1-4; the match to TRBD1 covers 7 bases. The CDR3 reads CASSPGTVYEKLFF. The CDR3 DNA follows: TGTGCCAGCTCACCAGGGACAGTATATGAAAAACTGTTTTTT.